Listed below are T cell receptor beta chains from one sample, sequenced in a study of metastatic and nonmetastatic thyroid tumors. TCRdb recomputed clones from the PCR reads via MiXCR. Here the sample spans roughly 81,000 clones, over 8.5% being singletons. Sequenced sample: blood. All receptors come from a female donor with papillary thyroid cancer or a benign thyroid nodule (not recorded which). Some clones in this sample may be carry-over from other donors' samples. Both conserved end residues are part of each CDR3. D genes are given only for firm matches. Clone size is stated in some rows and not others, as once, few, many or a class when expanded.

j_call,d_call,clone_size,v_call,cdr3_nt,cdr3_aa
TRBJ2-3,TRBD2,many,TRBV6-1,TGTGCCAGCAGGGGGGGGGGTCGCGAGTCAGATACGCAGTATTTT,CASRGGGRESDTQYF
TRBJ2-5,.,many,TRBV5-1,TGCGCCAGCAGGCCGAGTCCGAGAGAGACCCAGTACTTC,CASRPSPRETQYF
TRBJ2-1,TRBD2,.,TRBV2,TGTGCCAGCAGTGAATCTAGCGGGGGGTCCGCGGCCAATGAGCAGTTCTTC,CASSESSGGSAANEQFF
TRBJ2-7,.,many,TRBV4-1,TGCGCCAGCAGCCAAGAACCCAGTGGGTACGAGCAGTACTTC,CASSQEPSGYEQYF
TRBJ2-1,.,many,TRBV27,TGTGCCAGCAACTCTCAGGGGGGGAGAGGGAATGAGCAGTTCTTC,CASNSQGGRGNEQFF
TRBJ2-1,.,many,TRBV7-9,TGTGCCAGCAGCTTTTCCGAGTCCTACAATGAGCAGTTCTTC,CASSFSESYNEQFF
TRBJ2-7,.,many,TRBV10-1,TGCGCCAGCAGTGATGGAGGTGGCGAGCAGTACTTC,CASSDGGGEQYF
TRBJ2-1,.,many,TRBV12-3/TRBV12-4,TGTGCCAGCAGTTTAAACAATGAGCAGTTCTTC,CASSLNNEQFF
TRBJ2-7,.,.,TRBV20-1,TGCAGTGCTAGCGACCATTCCTACGAGCAGTACTTC,CSASDHSYEQYF
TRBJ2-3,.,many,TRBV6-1,TGTGCCAGCAGCTTCGACAGCACAGATACGCAGTATTTT,CASSFDSTDTQYF
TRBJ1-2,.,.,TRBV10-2,TGCGCCAGCAGGCAGGCATCAGGGTTAAATGGCTACACCTTC,CASRQASGLNGYTF
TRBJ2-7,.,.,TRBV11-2,TGTGCCAGCAGCCACGGGTTAGGCGCGGGGACCTACGAGCAGTACTTC,CASSHGLGAGTYEQYF
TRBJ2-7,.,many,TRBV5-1,TGCGCCAGCAGCTACCAGACAGGCGCCTACGAGCAGTACTTC,CASSYQTGAYEQYF
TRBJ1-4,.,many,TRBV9,TGTGCCAGCAGCGCAACAGCGGCAACTAATGAAAAACTGTTTTTT,CASSATAATNEKLFF
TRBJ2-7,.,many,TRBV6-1,TGTGCCAGCAGTGAATGGGGCCGAGGGGGTCCTACGGGCGAGCAGTACTTC,CASSEWGRGGPTGEQYF
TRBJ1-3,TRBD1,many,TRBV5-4,TGTGCCAGCAGCTTGCAGGGGGCTGGAAACACCATATATTTT,CASSLQGAGNTIYF
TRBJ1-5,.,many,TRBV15,TGTGCCACCAGCAGAAACAGTCCCAATCAGCCCCAGCATTTT,CATSRNSPNQPQHF
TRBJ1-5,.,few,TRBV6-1,TGTGCCAGCAGTGAAGGCTCACGACAGGCTGGTCAGCCCCAGCATTTT,CASSEGSRQAGQPQHF
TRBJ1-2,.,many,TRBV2,TGTGCCAGCAGTTGGGACGGAAATAACTATGGCTACACCTTC,CASSWDGNNYGYTF
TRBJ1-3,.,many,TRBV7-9,TGTGCCAGCAGCTCCCAGGGTTTTGGAAACACCATATATTTT,CASSSQGFGNTIYF
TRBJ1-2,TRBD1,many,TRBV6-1,TGTGCCAGCAGTTTGGGACAGGGGAGGACTAACTATGGCTACACCTTC,CASSLGQGRTNYGYTF
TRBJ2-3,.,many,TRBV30,TGTGCCTGGAGTGTAAAAGATTCTAGCACAGATACGCAGTATTTT,CAWSVKDSSTDTQYF
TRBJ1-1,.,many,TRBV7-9,TGTGCCAGCAGCCAGGGGACTGAAGCTTTCTTT,CASSQGTEAFF
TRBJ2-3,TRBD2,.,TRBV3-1,TGTGCCAGCAGCCCCAGCGGGGGGGAAAGCACAGATACGCAGTATTTT,CASSPSGGESTDTQYF
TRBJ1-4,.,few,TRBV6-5,TGTGCCAGCAGTTACACCCGACCGACTCAAGGACGAAAACTGTTTTTT,CASSYTRPTQGRKLFF
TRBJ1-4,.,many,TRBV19,TGTGCCAGTAGTATAGATCTATTATGGGGCAGAACAACTAATGAAAAACTGTTTTTT,CASSIDLLWGRTTNEKLFF
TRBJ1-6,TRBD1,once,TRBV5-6,TGTGCCAGCAGCTTGGGGGGGACAGGGGAGTCACCACTCCACTTT,CASSLGGTGESPLHF